This T cell receptor (beta chain) appears in the sequencing data of a study of response to subunit inactivated influenza vaccine. Per germline, CDR1 DFQATT and CDR2 SNEGSKA (reference sequence). CDR3 length equals 14 residues. V trimming: 6 bases; J trimming: 0 bases; junction bases outside the gene matches: 4. This clonotype was counted between two and nine times. Its antigen remains unidentified. Study outcomes and limitations: T cells newly recruited by each seasonal influenza vaccination are few, the authors suggested.

One entry per CDR3 protein, called by TCRdb with MiXCR from the RT-PCR reads. The sample lists around 530,000 distinct CDR3 sequences; roughly 12% were seen once. The chain carries TRBV20-1 and TRBJ2-5; the match to TRBD2 covers 10 bases. This TCR was sampled from a man aged 45-60 years who received an inactivated influenza vaccine. The starting material was PBMCs from blood, obtained on the day of vaccination. The CDR3: CSAPGTSDQETQYF. In DNA, the CDR3 is TGCAGTGCCCCCGGGACTAGCGACCAAGAGACCCAGTACTTC.